This TCR beta chain came from a study of siplizumab effects on memory and regulatory T cells. Whole-study results and caveats: The naive T cell population seemed more diverse than memory cells and seemed a major contributor to the alloresponse. Just a small share of alloreactive clones was traced back to unstimulated subsets.

Turning to this clone: Its matching antigen is unknown.

This CDR3 is 15 amino acids long. Germline loops: CDR1 SGHTA, CDR2 FQGTGA. V shed 6 bases, J shed 7 bases, and the junction held 9 bases outside the gene matches. Some 97,000 TCR templates underwent assay in every sample. The repertoire was sequenced with immunoSEQ multiplex PCR; TCRdb's copy has only in-frame clones and lacks some. The sample lists some 97,000 clones, around 92% seen once, with roughly 0.16% in the top ten. This sequence joins TRBV7-3 and TRBJ2-7; 13 nucleotides match TRBD2. This clonotype originated in a human donor in good health. What was sequenced was CD4+ T cells sorted from blood. The CDR3: CASSMGLAGRFEQYF. The CDR3 DNA is TGTGCCAGCAGTATGGGACTAGCGGGGCGCTTTGAGCAGTACTTC. Complete variable domain (other parts from reference TRBV7-3 and TRBJ2-7): GAGVSQTPSNKVTEKGKYVELRCDPISGHTALYWYRQSLGQGPEFLIYFQGTGAADDSGLPNDRFFAVRPEGSVSTLKIQRTERGDSAVYLCASSMGLAGRFEQYFGPGTRLTVT.